Following are 8 T cell receptor beta chains from one sample sequenced in a study of blood T cell repertoires in COVID-19. Clones were read by immunoSEQ multiplex PCR, and TCRdb kept only the in-frame ones, dropping some. This sample has about 200,000 clones, with around three quarters found just once. What was sequenced was peripheral blood. Every receptor here comes from an older woman with acute or convalescent COVID-19.

The chain has TRBV28 and TRBJ1-6, with D perhaps TRBD1 (5 bases). The germline V and J ends were trimmed by 8 bases and 3 bases, with 14 bases remaining between them. This CDR3 comprises 15 residues. From germline, CDR1 is MDHEN and CDR2 SYDVKM. CDR3 in DNA: TGTGCCAGCCGTGACACGGGGGGCTATAATTCACCCCTCCACTTT. It is translated as CASRDTGGYNSPLHF.

The chain combines TRBV3-1 (or the pseudogene TRBV3-2) with TRBJ2-3; tentatively, D is TRBD1 (6 bases). In germline, CDR1 is LGHDT, CDR2 YNNKEL (reference sequence). The ends were cut back, 2 bases at V and 4 bases at J, with 10 bases in the middle. CDR3 length: 14 residues. The CDR3 sequence: CASSQNRDADTQYF. CDR3 DNA: TGTGCCAGCAGCCAAAACAGGGATGCAGATACGCAGTATTTT.

The rearrangement links TRBV29-1 to TRBJ2-7; 8 bases agree with TRBD2. Germline assignment: CDR1 SQVTM and CDR2 ANQGSEA. Losses at the gene ends were 7 bases for V and 3 bases for J; bases not matched to a gene: 5. The length of the CDR3 is 12 residues. The CDR3 region is CSGSGTSYEQYF. CDR3 in DNA: TGCAGCGGCTCCGGGACTAGCTACGAGCAGTACTTC.

The chain links TRBV21-1 to TRBJ2-7; TRBD2 reflects the table's D call only, with no check against the DNA. TRBV21-1 constitutes a pseudogene. This CDR3 has 12 residues. The CDR3 protein is CASSKTGYEQYF. The CDR3 region has the DNA TGTGCCAGCAGCAAAACGGGTTACGAGCAGTACTTC.

This clone is a singleton in its sample. The gene calls are TRBV11-2 and TRBJ2-5; TRBD1 might be the D (5 bases). The CDR3 is 13 amino acids. V dropped 6 bases and J dropped 0 bases, with 8 bases sitting between them. Germline V gives CDR1 SGHAT, CDR2 FQNNGV. The CDR3: CASRGPNQETQYF. The CDR3 coding sequence is TGTGCCAGCAGGGGGCCCAACCAAGAGACCCAGTACTTC.

This sequence joins TRBV20-1 and TRBJ1-5; a weak D match, TRBD1 (5 bases). With 3 bases removed from V and 7 bases from J, the gap between germline ends came to 13 bases. Germline V CDR1 and CDR2: DFQATT, SNEGSKA (reference sequence). This CDR3 comprises 13 residues. In nucleotides, the CDR3 is TGCAGTGCTAGTCGGACACTCGAACAGCCCCAGCATTTT. It encodes CSASRTLEQPQHF.

J is TRBJ1-1 and V is TRBV12-3 or TRBV12-4; no definite D call. Trimming took 5 bases from V and 10 from J, leaving 17 bases between them. The CDR3 covers 13 residues. CDR3 nucleotides: TGTGCCAGCAGTAAGCGACCGGCACCGGTAGCTTTCTTT. This gives the protein CASSKRPAPVAFF.

The V call is TRBV2, the J call TRBJ2-1; 11 positions agree with TRBD2. CDR3 length: 16 residues. V gave up 5 bases and J gave up 2 bases; unmatched junction bases: 5. Germline V CDR1 and CDR2: SNHLY, FYNNEI. This CDR3 reads CASSRLAGHPYNEQFF. CDR3 DNA: TGTGCCAGCAGTCGACTAGCGGGACACCCCTACAATGAGCAGTTCTTC.